These T cell receptor beta chains were read from a single sample in a study of blood T cell repertoires in COVID-19. Clones were sequenced by immunoSEQ multiplex PCR, and TCRdb holds only the in-frame ones, with some missing. The sample shows about 240,000 clones, approximately 86% of them seen only once. The sample consisted of peripheral blood. These receptors were collected from a man in his sixties who had recovered from COVID-19. CDR3s include the opening cysteine and the closing phenylalanine or tryptophan. A D gene is named only where the DNA matches it firmly. Size is stated for part of the rows, as once, few or many counts, or as a class when the clone is expanded.

17,once,TRBJ2-3,TRBV30,TRBD2,CAWNVATSGASTDTQYF,TGTGCCTGGAATGTGGCGACTAGCGGGGCTAGCACAGATACGCAGTATTTT
14,-,TRBJ2-7,TRBV5-4,TRBD1,CASSPEGATYEQYF,TGTGCCAGCAGCCCCGAGGGGGCCACCTACGAGCAGTACTTC
15,-,TRBJ2-7,TRBV6-5,TRBD2,CASTPLAGGLGEQYF,TGTGCCAGCACCCCATTAGCGGGGGGGTTAGGCGAGCAGTACTTC
17,few,TRBJ2-2,TRBV15,TRBD2,CATSSPPGLAGFRELFF,TGTGCCACCAGCAGTCCCCCGGGACTAGCGGGGTTCAGGGAGCTGTTTTTT
17,-,TRBJ2-7,TRBV2,TRBD1,CASSIEGTGRRGYEQYF,TGTGCCAGCAGCATAGAGGGGACAGGGAGGCGTGGCTACGAGCAGTACTTC
13,-,TRBJ2-5,TRBV12-3/TRBV12-4,-,CASSLPGMGTQYF,TGTGCCAGCAGTTTGCCAGGCATGGGGACCCAGTACTTC
15,-,TRBJ2-2,TRBV15,-,CATSRDGLNTGELFF,TGTGCCACCAGCAGAGACGGGTTGAACACCGGGGAGCTGTTTTTT
17,-,TRBJ1-6,TRBV5-1,TRBD1,CASSLFQGDGMGSPLHF,TGCGCCAGCAGCTTGTTTCAGGGGGATGGTATGGGTTCACCCCTCCACTTT
15,-,TRBJ2-1,TRBV11-2,TRBD2,CASSLRGGLGNEQFF,TGTGCCAGCAGCTTGCGGGGGGGCCTAGGAAATGAGCAGTTCTTC
14,-,TRBJ2-2,TRBV5-4,-,CASSLAGLSGELFF,TGTGCCAGCAGCTTGGCAGGTCTATCCGGGGAGCTGTTTTTT
16,-,TRBJ2-6,TRBV10-3,TRBD1,CATGQGSPSGANVLTF,TGTGCCACCGGACAGGGGAGCCCCTCTGGGGCCAACGTCCTGACTTTC
16,few,TRBJ1-5,TRBV5-1,-,CAPRFGGRRGNQPQHF,TGCGCCCCGCGTTTCGGGGGGCGCAGGGGCAATCAGCCCCAGCATTTT
15,-,TRBJ2-2,TRBV5-4,TRBD1,CASSLDRSNTGELFF,TGTGCCAGCAGCCTGGACAGGTCGAACACCGGGGAGCTGTTTTTT
13,-,TRBJ1-5,TRBV20-1,-,CSASTGPNQPQHF,TGCAGTGCTAGTACAGGCCCCAATCAGCCCCAGCATTTT
13,once,TRBJ1-2,TRBV10-2,-,CASSPDRYYGYTF,TGCGCCAGCAGTCCAGACAGATATTATGGCTACACCTTC
13,once,TRBJ1-2,TRBV19,TRBD1,CASSSTDRGGYTF,TGTGCCAGTAGTTCCACGGACAGGGGTGGCTACACCTTC
19,-,TRBJ2-2,TRBV5-1,TRBD1,CASSHIILGQGVNTGELFF,TGCGCCAGCAGCCACATAATCCTAGGACAGGGGGTTAACACCGGGGAGCTGTTTTTT
15,-,TRBJ1-6,TRBV5-1,-,CASSLDGQNNSPLHF,TGCGCCAGCAGCTTGGATGGACAGAACAATTCACCCCTCCACTTT
14,-,TRBJ2-1,TRBV21-1,-,CASRTGQKINEQFF,TGTGCCAGCAGAACGGGACAGAAGATCAATGAGCAGTTCTTC
14,-,TRBJ1-5,TRBV18,-,CASSAPGLHQPQHF,TGTGCCAGCTCGGCTCCGGGTCTCCATCAGCCCCAGCATTTT
17,many,TRBJ2-1,TRBV24-1,TRBD2,CATSDRTSGGGRNEQFF,TGTGCCACCAGTGATCGGACTAGCGGGGGGGGCAGGAATGAGCAGTTCTTC
14,-,TRBJ2-3,TRBV5-4,TRBD1,CASSLPTGTNTQYF,TGTGCCAGCAGCTTACCGACAGGGACAAATACGCAGTATTTT
13,many,TRBJ1-2,TRBV6-5,TRBD1,CASSRTGLERYTF,TGTGCCAGCAGCAGGACAGGGTTGGAGCGCTACACCTTC
16,-,TRBJ2-1,TRBV18,TRBD2,CASSPIGLAGYNEQFF,TGTGCCAGCTCACCAATTGGACTAGCGGGTTACAATGAGCAGTTCTTC
11,-,TRBJ1-2,TRBV20-1,-,CSARNSYGYTF,TGCAGTGCTAGAAACAGCTATGGCTACACCTTC
17,-,TRBJ1-2,TRBV7-2,-,CASSLFPSGQGAYGYTF,TGTGCCAGCAGCTTATTCCCCTCGGGACAAGGCGCTTATGGCTACACCTTC
16,-,TRBJ2-3,TRBV5-4,TRBD2,CASSLVLAGSTDTQYF,TGTGCCAGCAGCTTGGTTCTAGCGGGGAGCACAGATACGCAGTATTTT
16,-,TRBJ2-2,TRBV4-2,TRBD2,CASSRVRGSNTGELFF,TGTGCCAGCAGCCGAGTGCGGGGGTCGAACACCGGGGAGCTGTTTTTT